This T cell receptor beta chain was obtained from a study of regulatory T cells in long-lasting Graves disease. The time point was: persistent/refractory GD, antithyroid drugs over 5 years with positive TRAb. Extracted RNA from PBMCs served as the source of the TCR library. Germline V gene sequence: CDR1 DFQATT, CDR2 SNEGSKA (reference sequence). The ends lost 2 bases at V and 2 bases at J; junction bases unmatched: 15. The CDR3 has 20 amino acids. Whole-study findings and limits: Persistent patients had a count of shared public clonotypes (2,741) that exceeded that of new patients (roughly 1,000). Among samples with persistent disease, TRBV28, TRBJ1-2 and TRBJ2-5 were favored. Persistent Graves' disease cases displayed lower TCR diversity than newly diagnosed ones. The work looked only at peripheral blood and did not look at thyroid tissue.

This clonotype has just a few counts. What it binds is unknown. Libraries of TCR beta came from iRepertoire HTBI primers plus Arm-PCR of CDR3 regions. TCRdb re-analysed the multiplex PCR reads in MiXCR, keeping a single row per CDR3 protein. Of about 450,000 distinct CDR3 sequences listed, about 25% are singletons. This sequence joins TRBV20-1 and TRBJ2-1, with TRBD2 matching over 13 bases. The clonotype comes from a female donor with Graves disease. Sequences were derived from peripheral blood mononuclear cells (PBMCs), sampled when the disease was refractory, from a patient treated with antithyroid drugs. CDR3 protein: CSARRTGTSGINWAYNEQFF. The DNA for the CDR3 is TGCAGTGCTAGACGGACGGGGACTAGCGGGATAAATTGGGCCTACAATGAGCAGTTCTTC.